This is a list of T cell receptor beta chains from one sample in a study of cytomegalovirus exposure and HLA in healthy donors. Here immunoSEQ multiplex PCR was the method, and the copy in TCRdb shows in-frame clones only, minus some. The repertoire holds approximately 190,000 clones, about 80% seen once, with approximately 2.9% in the top ten. Material for sequencing was PBMCs. Source of these receptors: a woman in her forties or fifties in good health and CMV-seropositive. Each CDR3 is given with its conserved first and last residue. D genes are given only for firm matches. The size entry is marked missing in some rows and otherwise reads once, few, many or a size class.

clone_size,d_call,j_call,v_call,cdr3_aa,cdr3_nt
NA,NA,TRBJ1-6,TRBV2,CASNTAINSPLHF,TGTGCCAGCAATACAGCTATCAATTCACCCCTCCACTTT
NA,TRBD2,TRBJ2-5,TRBV4-2,CASSQELAGGQETQYF,TGTGCCAGCAGCCAAGAACTAGCGGGGGGACAAGAGACCCAGTACTTC
once,TRBD1,TRBJ1-4,TRBV28,CASSLPGTGSEKLFF,TGTGCCAGCAGTCTTCCCGGGACAGGGAGTGAAAAACTGTTTTTT
NA,NA,TRBJ2-6,TRBV21-1,CASQKKGGGSGANVLTF,TGTGCCAGCCAAAAGAAAGGGGGAGGGTCTGGGGCCAACGTCCTGACTTTC
NA,NA,TRBJ1-1,TRBV6-1,CASSRDSSEAFF,TGTGCCAGCAGCCGTGACTCGTCTGAAGCTTTCTTT
NA,NA,TRBJ2-2,TRBV28,CASSFRGASTGELFF,TGTGCCAGCAGTTTTCGGGGTGCGAGCACCGGGGAGCTGTTTTTT
NA,NA,TRBJ1-4,TRBV19,CASSWGPSLVVEKLFF,TGTGCCAGTAGTTGGGGGCCTTCACTTGTCGTCGAAAAACTGTTTTTT
NA,TRBD2,TRBJ2-1,TRBV27,CASSLWGGEEQFF,TGTGCCAGCAGTTTATGGGGAGGGGAAGAGCAGTTCTTC
NA,NA,TRBJ2-5,TRBV21-1,CATRPSGETQYF,TGTGCCACTCGTCCATCAGGGGAGACCCAGTACTTC
NA,TRBD2,TRBJ2-3,TRBV9,CASSPRLAGGGDTQYF,TGTGCCAGCAGCCCCAGACTAGCGGGGGGCGGTGATACGCAGTATTTT
NA,TRBD2,TRBJ2-7,TRBV28,CASSFLNGGAHYEQYF,TGTGCCAGCAGCTTCCTAAACGGGGGGGCGCACTACGAGCAGTACTTC
NA,TRBD1,TRBJ1-5,TRBV27,CASSFTGGRQPQHF,TGTGCCAGCAGTTTCACAGGGGGCCGTCAGCCCCAGCATTTT
NA,NA,TRBJ2-3,TRBV21-1,CASSNRGGRDTQYF,TGTGCCAGCAGCAACCGGGGGGGCCGGGATACGCAGTATTTT
few,NA,TRBJ1-3,TRBV12-5,CASGFGQSGNTIYF,TGTGCTAGTGGTTTTGGACAGTCTGGAAACACCATATATTTT
NA,NA,TRBJ2-2,TRBV6-1,CASRSTGPGELFF,TGTGCCAGCAGATCTACAGGGCCCGGGGAGCTGTTTTTT
NA,NA,TRBJ2-5,TRBV4-3,CASSQGVTGYQETQYF,TGCGCCAGCAGCCAAGGCGTTACAGGGTACCAAGAGACCCAGTACTTC
NA,TRBD2,TRBJ2-5,TRBV7-7,CASSLTSGSETQYF,TGTGCTAGCAGCCTCACTAGCGGGTCAGAGACCCAGTACTTC
NA,NA,TRBJ1-1,TRBV29-1,CSVVTGISLAFF,TGCAGCGTTGTCACGGGGATTAGCTTGGCTTTCTTT
NA,TRBD1,TRBJ2-5,TRBV5-1,CASSIQGDQETQYF,TGCGCCAGCAGCATACAGGGGGACCAAGAGACCCAGTACTTC
NA,NA,TRBJ1-2,TRBV20-1,CSAWGHHGYTF,TGCAGTGCTTGGGGGCACCATGGCTACACCTTC
NA,TRBD2,TRBJ2-1,TRBV5-1,CASSPGTRVPNEQFF,TGCGCCAGCAGCCCCGGGACTAGGGTCCCCAATGAGCAGTTCTTC
NA,NA,TRBJ1-1,TRBV9,CASSVAWNTEAFF,TGTGCCAGCAGCGTAGCTTGGAACACTGAAGCTTTCTTT
NA,TRBD1,TRBJ2-7,TRBV5-4,CASSAPGTGHYEQYF,TGTGCCAGCAGTGCCCCCGGGACAGGCCACTACGAGCAGTACTTC
NA,NA,TRBJ1-6,TRBV7-9,CASSRQETYSPLHF,TGTGCCAGCAGTCGACAGGAGACGTATTCACCCCTCCACTTT
once,TRBD1,TRBJ1-5,TRBV27,CASSFEGAGNQPQHF,TGTGCCAGCAGTTTTGAGGGGGCAGGAAATCAGCCCCAGCATTTT
NA,TRBD2,TRBJ2-3,TRBV28,CASSSVAGTSTDTQYF,TGTGCCAGCAGTTCAGTAGCGGGGACTAGCACAGATACGCAGTATTTT
NA,TRBD2,TRBJ2-1,TRBV7-6,CASSPTLGGGANEQFF,TGTGCCAGCAGTCCCACCCTCGGCGGGGGGGCCAATGAGCAGTTCTTC
NA,NA,TRBJ2-5,TRBV6-6,CASSYNQGETQYF,TGTGCCAGCAGTTACAATCAGGGAGAGACCCAGTACTTC
NA,NA,TRBJ1-4,TRBV5-1,CASSLFDSNEKLFF,TGCGCCAGCAGCTTGTTCGACTCCAATGAAAAACTGTTTTTT
NA,TRBD2,TRBJ2-5,TRBV13,CASIIRTRGETQYF,TGTGCCAGCATCATACGGACTAGGGGAGAGACCCAGTACTTC
NA,TRBD2,TRBJ2-2,TRBV9,CASSVRGVGTGELFF,TGTGCCAGCAGCGTCCGGGGGGTTGGAACCGGGGAGCTGTTTTTT
NA,NA,TRBJ1-1,TRBV5-1,CASRPQMNTEAFF,TGTGCCAGCAGACCGCAGATGAACACTGAAGCTTTCTTT
NA,TRBD1,TRBJ1-1,TRBV5-1,CASSGTGTGGGTEAFF,TGCGCCAGCAGCGGAACCGGGACAGGGGGAGGCACTGAAGCTTTCTTT
NA,TRBD2,TRBJ2-1,TRBV29-1,CSGVIAGLYNEQFF,TGCAGCGGGGTGATAGCGGGCCTGTACAATGAGCAGTTCTTC
NA,TRBD2,TRBJ2-1,TRBV7-2,CASSPLAGGYNEQFF,TGTGCCAGCAGCCCTTTAGCGGGGGGATACAATGAGCAGTTCTTC
NA,TRBD1,TRBJ1-5,TRBV19,CASSATGSAQPQHF,TGTGCCAGTAGTGCGACAGGGTCGGCTCAGCCCCAGCATTTT
few,TRBD2,TRBJ2-1,TRBV7-3,CASSLGGSAASGGALDEQFF,TGTGCCAGCAGCTTGGGGGGGAGTGCCGCTAGCGGGGGGGCTTTGGATGAGCAGTTCTTC
NA,TRBD1,TRBJ1-2,TRBV18,CASSPRDRGNYGYTF,TGTGCCAGCTCACCTAGGGACAGGGGCAACTATGGCTACACCTTC
NA,TRBD2,TRBJ2-5,TRBV11-2,CASSFGSGGLLETQYF,TGTGCCAGCAGCTTTGGGAGCGGGGGGCTGCTCGAGACCCAGTACTTC
NA,TRBD1,TRBJ1-1,TRBV10-3,CASRTGDYGEAFF,TGTGCCAGCAGGACAGGGGATTACGGTGAAGCTTTCTTT
NA,TRBD1,TRBJ1-4,TRBV10-3,CASSYSQGANEKLFF,TGTGCCAGCAGTTACTCTCAGGGGGCAAATGAAAAACTGTTTTTT
few,NA,TRBJ1-6,TRBV4-1,CASSQGGRDNSPLHF,TGCGCCAGCAGCCAAGGGGGGCGGGATAATTCACCCCTCCACTTT